The T cell receptor (beta chain) described here comes from a study of T cell changes during pregnancy in multiple sclerosis. The repertoire was sequenced with immunoSEQ multiplex PCR; TCRdb's copy has only in-frame clones and lacks some. In the table there are approximately 100,000 clones, about 91% of which are singletons. This clone has a handful of counts. V was trimmed by 6 bases and J by 4 bases, leaving 12 bases between them. Germline CDR1 is SNHLY and CDR2 is FYNNEI. The CDR3 covers 13 residues. This chain joins TRBV2 and TRBJ1-1; no reliable D call. The sequenced sample was peripheral blood, obtained in the second trimester of pregnancy. The sequence was collected from a female donor with multiple sclerosis, enrolled in a pregnancy study. The CDR3 protein is CASREQRTTEAFF. For the CDR3, the DNA is TGTGCCAGCAGAGAACAGCGAACCACTGAAGCTTTCTTT.